This TCR beta chain was found in a study of OX40 agonist ivuxolimab in advanced cancers. Study details: In this cohort, patients received ivuxolimab, an agonistic anti-OX40 (CD134) antibody. Study findings and constraints: CD8+ T cells were the subset that, on average, had more expanded clones than CD4+.

Sequencing used immunoSEQ multiplex PCR; TCRdb keeps in-frame clones, though not all of them. The profile shows under 95,000 clones, approximately 89% of them singletons. The germline CDR1 and CDR2 sequences are LNHNV and YYDKDF (reference sequence). Trimming took off 3 bases at V and 0 bases at J, with 18 bases between the two ends. The CDR3 contains 17 residues. As concerns this clone: Its cognate antigen is unknown.

This chain joins TRBV15 and TRBJ2-7, with D unclear. This specimen was CD4+ or CD8+ T cells sorted from blood, taken in a trial of the OX40 agonist ivuxolimab. The sequence came from an adult with an advanced solid tumor such as melanoma, head and neck, liver or kidney cancer. CDR3 in DNA: TGTGCCACCAGCAGCGCCCGTCCGTCTTTTTTCTCCTACGAGCAGTACTTC. Translation gives CATSSARPSFFSYEQYF. Variable domain in full (rest from reference TRBV15 and TRBJ2-7): DAMVIQNPRYQVTQFGKPVTLSCSQTLNHNVMYWYQQKSSQAPKLLFHYYDKDFNNEADTPDNFQSRRPNTSFCFLDIRSPGLGDTAMYLCATSSARPSFFSYEQYFGPGTRLTVT.